This T cell receptor beta chain comes out of a study of blood T cells in healthy people across ages. Points from the study as a whole: It was not possible, with unsorted PBMCs, to conclusively compare naive and antigen-experienced cells.

A sample-barcoded 5' primer and a J-beta primer mix were used in a second PCR of roughly 7 to 11 cycles. TCRdb processed the 5' RACE reads anew with MiXCR; each CDR3 protein has one entry. The sample contains 1.5 million to 2 million distinct CDR3 sequences, 28% of which appear only once. V was shortened by 4 bases and J by 9 bases, with 15 bases between the two germline ends. CDR1 KGHDR and CDR2 SFDVKD come from the germline V gene. The CDR3 length is 14 residues. In regard to this clonotype: Its antigen is still unknown.

The TCR was taken from a young woman in good health. This chain uses TRBV24-1 with TRBJ2-1; D gene ambiguous. Sequencing was carried out using blood. The CDR3 region is CATSDRARGGEQFF. DNA for the CDR3: TGTGCCACCAGTGACCGGGCCAGAGGCGGTGAGCAGTTCTTC.